This section outlines one TCR beta chain sequence together with its context. Its target is unknown. This specimen comes from a study of shared clonotypes between healthy human individuals. Points from the study as a whole: In the sorted subsets, rarefaction showed sequencing was incomplete despite large depth.

This table comes from immunoSEQ multiplex PCR, and its TCRdb copy is limited to in-frame clones, with some not included. The sample lists roughly 2.2 million clones, around 93% occurring once. The CDR3 is 15 residues long. Deletions cut 8 bases from V and 6 bases from J, with 22 bases between. Germline assignment: CDR1 MNHEY and CDR2 SVGAGI. The V and J genes are TRBV6-5 and TRBJ1-2; TRBD1 might be the D (5 bases). The sample taken for sequencing was naive CD4+ T cells from PBMCs. Subset here: CD45RA+ positively selected. The TCR sequence derives from a young man in good health. Some clones in this sample may be carry-over from other donors' samples. CDR3 in amino acids: CASQREGRESHGYTF. DNA of the CDR3: TGTGCCAGCCAAAGGGAGGGGAGGGAGTCCCATGGCTACACCTTC.